This T cell receptor beta chain was sequenced in a study of CD8 T cells in Susac syndrome. cDNA came from about 0.51 to 1 ug RNA primed by random hexamers. TCRdb reprocessed the immunoSEQ multiplex PCR reads with MiXCR, giving one entry per CDR3 protein. This sample yields around 26,000 distinct CDR3 sequences, of which around 95% are seen a single time; 0.27% belongs to the top ten. This CDR3 is built from 11 residues. Germline V gene data show CDR1 as MNHEY and CDR2 as SMNVEV (reference sequence). V lost 6 bases, J lost 4 bases, and 6 bases lay in between. The sequenced material came from CD8+ T cells from PBMCs. The receptor's source is a human donor in good health. The chain employs TRBV27 and TRBJ1-1; D unclear. CDR3 coding DNA: TGTGCCAGCAGCGAGGGCACTGAAGCTTTCTTT. It translates to CASSEGTEAFF.